The 10 T cell receptor beta chains below come from one sample, sequenced in a study of blood T cells in healthy people across ages. Then a second PCR, running roughly 7 to 11 cycles, was carried out with a sample-barcoded 5' primer and a J-beta primer mix. TCRdb called the 5' RACE reads again in MiXCR, with one record for every CDR3 protein. The table lists around 1,700,000 distinct CDR3 sequences, over 25% of them singletons. Sequencing was performed on blood. These receptors originate from a woman aged 25 to 39 in good health.

The chain uses TRBV11-2 and TRBJ1-1; D may be TRBD1 (6 bases). The V and J ends lost 5 bases and 1 base respectively, with 14 bases between them. The CDR3 length is 15 residues. CDR1 and CDR2 from the germline V gene are SGHAT and FQNNGV. CDR3 DNA sequence: TGTGCCAGCAGCAATACAGGGTCACGGAACACTGAAGCTTTCTTT. Protein product: CASSNTGSRNTEAFF.

The CDR3 spells CASGLSWGGELFF. Written as DNA, the CDR3 is TGTGCTAGTGGTTTAAGTTGGGGTGGGGAGCTGTTTTTT. The chain links TRBV12-5 to TRBJ2-2; D uncertain. Germline V gives CDR1 LGHNT, CDR2 FRNRAP. V gave up 3 bases and J gave up 8 bases, with 10 bases separating them. CDR3 length equals 13 residues.

This clonotype was detected only a few times. The chain joins TRBV20-1 to TRBJ2-5; D might be TRBD1 or TRBD2, each matching 5 bases. Judging by the DNA end, TRBJ2-7 fits better; the J call may be wrong. Looked up from germline, CDR1 is DFQATT and CDR2 is SNEGSKA (reference sequence). The CDR3 has 12 residues. The CDR3 sequence: CSASSGTLEQYF. In DNA, the CDR3 is TGCAGTGCTAGTTCTGGGACCCTCGAGCAGTACTTC.

This chain connects TRBV9 to TRBJ2-1, with 10 bases lining up with TRBD2. CDR3 size: 20 residues. The germline gives CDR1 SGDLS, CDR2 YYNGEE. The V segment lost 4 bases and the J segment 0 bases; nucleotides outside the gene matches: 16. Here the CDR3 DNA reads TGTGCCAGCAGCTCCCCAGTAGGACTAGCGGACCCCAGCTCCTACAATGAGCAGTTCTTC. Amino acid sequence: CASSSPVGLADPSSYNEQFF.

This clonotype was seen many times. The germline gene is not matched at one end of the junction; a read error may be the cause. V gene TRBV2 combines with J gene TRBJ2-5, with 7 bases lining up with TRBD2. This CDR3 region has 11 residues. Germline lookup yields CDR1 SNHLY and CDR2 FYNNEI. CDR3 region: CASRTRETQYF. Here the CDR3 DNA reads TGCGCCAGCAGGACTAGAGAGACCCAGTACTTC.

This clonotype was recorded many times. The V call is TRBV30, the J call TRBJ2-5; D not resolved. Germline values: CDR1 GTSNPN, CDR2 SVGIG (reference sequence). The CDR3 is 12 residues long. The V end was cut by 2 bases, the J end by 1 base, with 5 bases between. CDR3 sequence (DNA): TGTGCCTGGAGTCCTAGCCAAGAGACCCAGTACTTC. It encodes CAWSPSQETQYF.

This clonotype was detected only once. This sequence may be a read error, since a much larger clone differs from it by one base. The J gene is TRBJ2-1, the V gene TRBV29-1, with 7 positions matching TRBD2. J was trimmed by 10 bases and V by 3 bases; bases with no gene match: 9. CDR1 is SQVTM, CDR2 ANQGSEA, per germline. This CDR3 comprises 13 residues. For the CDR3, the DNA is TGCAGCGTTGACGCTAGCGGTTCCTACGAGCAGTTCTTC. Its protein product is CSVDASGSYEQFF.

There are a few counts of this clonotype. The chain carries TRBV27 and TRBJ2-1; perhaps TRBD2 as D (6 bases). The CDR3 is made up of 11 amino acids. Trimming pared 4 bases from V and 13 bases from J, leaving 11 bases between. Per germline, CDR1 MNHEY and CDR2 SMNVEV (reference sequence). The CDR3 nucleotides are TGTGCCAGCAGTTGGGGACTCCTACAGTTCTTC. This encodes CASSWGLLQFF.

The chain couples TRBV5-1 to TRBJ2-1; TRBD1 agrees at 8 bases. V gave up 3 bases and J gave up 6 bases; unmatched junction bases: 8. The CDR3 covers 15 residues. CDR1 is SGHRS and CDR2 is YFSETQ in the germline V gene. CDR3: CASSSGGRDFNEQFF. CDR3 nucleotide sequence: TGCGCCAGCAGCTCAGGGGGCAGGGATTTCAATGAGCAGTTCTTC.

This clonotype has just a few counts. The rearrangement uses TRBV20-1 and TRBJ2-3; 10 nucleotides match TRBD2. This CDR3 is built from 15 residues. V gave up 5 bases and J gave up 1 base; unmatched junction bases: 6. Per germline, CDR1 DFQATT and CDR2 SNEGSKA (reference sequence). The CDR3 nucleotides are TGCAGTGCTTTTCTCAGCGGGGGGGGCACAGATACGCAGTATTTT. This gives the protein CSAFLSGGGTDTQYF.